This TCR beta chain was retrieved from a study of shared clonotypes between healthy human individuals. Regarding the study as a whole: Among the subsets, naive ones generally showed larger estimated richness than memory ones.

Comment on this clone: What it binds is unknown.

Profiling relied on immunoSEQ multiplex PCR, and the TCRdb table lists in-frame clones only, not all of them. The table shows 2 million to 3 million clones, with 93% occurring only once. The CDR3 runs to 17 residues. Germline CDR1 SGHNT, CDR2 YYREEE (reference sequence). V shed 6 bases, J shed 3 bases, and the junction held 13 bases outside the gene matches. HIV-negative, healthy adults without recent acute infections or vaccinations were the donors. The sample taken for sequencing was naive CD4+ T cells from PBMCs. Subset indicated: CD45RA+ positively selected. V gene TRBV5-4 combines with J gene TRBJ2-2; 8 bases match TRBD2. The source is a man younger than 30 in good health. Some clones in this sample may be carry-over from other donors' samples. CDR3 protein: CASTPGPGLGYTGELFF. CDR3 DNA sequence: TGTGCCAGCACTCCGGGACCGGGACTAGGGTACACCGGGGAGCTGTTTTTT. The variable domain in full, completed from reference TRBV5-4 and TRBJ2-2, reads ETGVTQSPTHLIKTRGQQVTLRCSSQSGHNTVSWYQQALGQGPQFIFQYYREEENGRGNFPPRFSGLQFPNYSSELNVNALELDDSALYLCASTPGPGLGYTGELFFGEGSRLTVL.